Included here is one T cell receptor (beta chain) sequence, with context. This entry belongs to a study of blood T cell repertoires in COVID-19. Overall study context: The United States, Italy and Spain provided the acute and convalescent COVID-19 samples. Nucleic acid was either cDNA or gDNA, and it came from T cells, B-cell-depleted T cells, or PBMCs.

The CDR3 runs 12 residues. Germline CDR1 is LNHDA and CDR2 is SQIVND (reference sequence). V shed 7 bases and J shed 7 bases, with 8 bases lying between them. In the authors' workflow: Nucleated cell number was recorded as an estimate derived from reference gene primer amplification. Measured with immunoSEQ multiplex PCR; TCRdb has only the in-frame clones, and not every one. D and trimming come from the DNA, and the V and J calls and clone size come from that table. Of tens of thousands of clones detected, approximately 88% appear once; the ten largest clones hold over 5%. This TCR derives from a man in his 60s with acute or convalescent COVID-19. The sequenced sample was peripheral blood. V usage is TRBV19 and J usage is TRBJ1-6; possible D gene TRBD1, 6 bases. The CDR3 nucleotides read TGTGCCAGTAACAGGGAGAATTCACCCCTCCACTTT. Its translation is CASNRENSPLHF.